This is a list of T cell receptor beta chains from one sample in a study of shared clonotypes between healthy human individuals. Produced via immunoSEQ multiplex PCR; TCRdb's table is partial and in-frame only. The repertoire holds about a million clones, with about 74% as singletons. What was sequenced was memory CD4+ T cells sorted from blood. The receptors originated from a man younger than 35 in good health. Each CDR3 is given with its conserved first and last residue. Fields, in order: D gene, clone size, V gene, J gene, CDR3 protein, CDR3 DNA. The D gene is left open where the match is weak. Only some rows state a clone size, as once, few, many or a class for expanded clones.

d_call: .
clone_size: .
v_call: TRBV2
j_call: TRBJ1-5
cdr3_aa: CASSDRVGNQPQHF
cdr3_nt: TGTGCCAGCAGTGATAGGGTTGGGAATCAGCCCCAGCATTTT

d_call: .
clone_size: .
v_call: TRBV5-1
j_call: TRBJ1-2
cdr3_aa: CASRLDPTVGYTF
cdr3_nt: TGCGCCAGCAGATTGGACCCGACGGTAGGCTACACCTTC

d_call: .
clone_size: .
v_call: TRBV6-1
j_call: TRBJ1-2
cdr3_aa: CASEQESYGYTF
cdr3_nt: TGTGCCAGTGAACAGGAATCCTATGGCTACACCTTC

d_call: TRBD2
clone_size: .
v_call: TRBV9
j_call: TRBJ2-7
cdr3_aa: CASSLGLAGHYEQYF
cdr3_nt: TGTGCCAGCAGCCTGGGACTAGCGGGACACTACGAGCAGTACTTC

d_call: .
clone_size: .
v_call: TRBV9
j_call: TRBJ1-2
cdr3_aa: CASSFWALRDYGYTF
cdr3_nt: TGTGCCAGCAGCTTTTGGGCCCTGAGGGACTATGGCTACACCTTC

d_call: TRBD2
clone_size: .
v_call: TRBV4-3
j_call: TRBJ2-7
cdr3_aa: CASSPKFGASGRPPYEQYF
cdr3_nt: TGCGCCAGCAGCCCCAAGTTTGGTGCTAGCGGGAGACCCCCCTACGAGCAGTACTTC

d_call: .
clone_size: .
v_call: TRBV6-1
j_call: TRBJ2-7
cdr3_aa: CASRRDLNEQYF
cdr3_nt: TGTGCCAGCAGGAGGGATTTGAACGAGCAGTACTTC

d_call: .
clone_size: .
v_call: TRBV11-2
j_call: TRBJ2-1
cdr3_aa: CASSLPKGNEQFF
cdr3_nt: TGTGCCAGCAGCTTACCCAAGGGCAATGAGCAGTTCTTC

d_call: .
clone_size: .
v_call: TRBV27
j_call: TRBJ2-2
cdr3_aa: CASSKGGSNTGELFF
cdr3_nt: TGTGCCAGCTCCAAGGGGGGGTCGAACACCGGGGAGCTGTTTTTT

d_call: TRBD2
clone_size: .
v_call: TRBV4-1
j_call: TRBJ2-3
cdr3_aa: CASSQLGLAGESTDTQYF
cdr3_nt: TGCGCCAGCAGCCAACTTGGACTAGCGGGAGAGAGCACAGATACGCAGTATTTT

d_call: .
clone_size: .
v_call: TRBV5-1
j_call: TRBJ2-1
cdr3_aa: CASSLVGEPFNEQFF
cdr3_nt: TGCGCCAGCAGCTTGGTCGGGGAGCCCTTCAATGAGCAGTTCTTC

d_call: .
clone_size: .
v_call: TRBV9
j_call: TRBJ2-2
cdr3_aa: CASSVGQVNTGELFF
cdr3_nt: TGTGCCAGCAGCGTAGGGCAGGTCAACACCGGGGAGCTGTTTTTT

d_call: .
clone_size: .
v_call: TRBV6-5
j_call: TRBJ2-7
cdr3_aa: CASRRGSRTYEQYF
cdr3_nt: TGTGCCAGCAGGAGGGGCAGCCGAACCTACGAGCAGTACTTC

d_call: TRBD1
clone_size: .
v_call: TRBV6-1
j_call: TRBJ1-1
cdr3_aa: CASSGRQGGTEAFF
cdr3_nt: TGTGCCAGCAGTGGCCGACAGGGTGGAACTGAAGCTTTCTTT

d_call: TRBD2
clone_size: .
v_call: TRBV6-6
j_call: TRBJ2-5
cdr3_aa: CASRAGGPGETQYF
cdr3_nt: TGTGCCAGCAGAGCGGGAGGGCCAGGGGAGACCCAGTACTTC

d_call: TRBD2
clone_size: .
v_call: TRBV6-6
j_call: TRBJ2-5
cdr3_aa: CASSPLDGGSQETQYF
cdr3_nt: TGTGCCAGCAGCCCCCTAGACGGGGGGTCCCAAGAGACCCAGTACTTC

d_call: .
clone_size: many
v_call: TRBV29-1
j_call: TRBJ1-1
cdr3_aa: CSVEVNTGKAAFF
cdr3_nt: TGCAGCGTTGAAGTGAACACGGGAAAGGCAGCTTTCTTT

d_call: .
clone_size: .
v_call: TRBV7-7
j_call: TRBJ1-2
cdr3_aa: CASSEQPGPYGYTF
cdr3_nt: TGTGCTAGCAGCGAACAACCCGGTCCCTATGGCTACACCTTC

d_call: .
clone_size: .
v_call: TRBV7-8
j_call: TRBJ1-1
cdr3_aa: CASSKSGGNTEAFF
cdr3_nt: TGTGCCAGCAGCAAGTCGGGTGGGAACACTGAAGCTTTCTTT

d_call: .
clone_size: .
v_call: TRBV7-2
j_call: TRBJ2-4
cdr3_aa: CASSPGWAANIQYF
cdr3_nt: TGTGCCAGCAGCCCCGGGTGGGCCGCCAACATTCAGTACTTC

d_call: .
clone_size: .
v_call: TRBV10-3
j_call: TRBJ1-4
cdr3_aa: CATAGGGATNEKLFF
cdr3_nt: TGTGCCACCGCCGGAGGGGGTGCAACTAATGAAAAACTGTTTTTT